This T cell receptor (beta chain) was recorded in a study of blood T cell repertoires in COVID-19. Overall study context: The samples span acute and convalescent COVID-19 from the United States, Italy and Spain. The cDNA or gDNA used as material had been derived from T cells, B-cell-depleted T cells, or PBMCs.

From germline, CDR1 is KGHDR and CDR2 SFDVKD. The junction had 8 bases not matched to a gene; V was cut back by 9 bases and J by 3 bases. This CDR3 region has 15 residues. Original handling: Scientists estimated how many nucleated cells there were by amplifying reference gene primers. Measured with immunoSEQ multiplex PCR; TCRdb has only the in-frame clones, and not every one. V, J and clone size reflect that table, while D and trimming were determined from the DNA. The sample carries about 42,000 clones, around nine tenths recorded once. The sample consisted of peripheral blood. The sequence came from a man in his forties or fifties with active COVID-19. The chain is built from TRBV24-1 and TRBJ2-3, with 10 bases that match TRBD1. CDR3 coding DNA: TGTGCCACCTCCTTGCGGACAGGGGGAACAGATACGCAGTATTTT. It yields the protein CATSLRTGGTDTQYF.